This T cell receptor (beta chain) came from a study of PD-1 blockade in classical Hodgkin lymphoma. As for the study in general: Nivolumab dosing for patients was 3 mg/kg, administered intravenously every 2 weeks. Study-wide points: In CD4+ cells, TCR diversity went up significantly by C4D1, but in CD8+ cells it did not. Those patients who began receiving nivolumab less than 1 year after ASCT had lower diversity, and they were excluded.

Time point: cycle 4 day 1 (C4D1), after more than 5 weeks of nivolumab. Patients all relapsed after autologous stem cell transplantation, and there was variation in brentuximab vedotin exposure. Out of thawed PBMCs, magnetic negative selection purified CD4+ T cells. The table came from immunoSEQ multiplex PCR; TCRdb's copy has only in-frame clones and leaves some out. Of about 17,000 clones in the sample, more than 60% were seen once. This clone has more than one count but fewer than ten. Its specificity is unknown. The CDR3 runs 17 residues. Losses at the gene ends were 5 bases for V and 6 bases for J; bases not matched to a gene: 17. CDR1 and CDR2 (germline): SGHVS, FQNEAQ.

This clonotype was sampled from a human donor with classical Hodgkin lymphoma. The genes are TRBV7-8 and TRBJ1-2; TRBD1 aligns across 8 bases. Sequenced here: CD4+ T cells from blood, sampled before the fourth cycle of nivolumab. This chain's CDR3 is CASSQWDRRNVLNGYTF. The DNA for the CDR3 is TGTGCCAGCAGCCAATGGGACAGGCGCAACGTTTTAAATGGCTACACCTTC.